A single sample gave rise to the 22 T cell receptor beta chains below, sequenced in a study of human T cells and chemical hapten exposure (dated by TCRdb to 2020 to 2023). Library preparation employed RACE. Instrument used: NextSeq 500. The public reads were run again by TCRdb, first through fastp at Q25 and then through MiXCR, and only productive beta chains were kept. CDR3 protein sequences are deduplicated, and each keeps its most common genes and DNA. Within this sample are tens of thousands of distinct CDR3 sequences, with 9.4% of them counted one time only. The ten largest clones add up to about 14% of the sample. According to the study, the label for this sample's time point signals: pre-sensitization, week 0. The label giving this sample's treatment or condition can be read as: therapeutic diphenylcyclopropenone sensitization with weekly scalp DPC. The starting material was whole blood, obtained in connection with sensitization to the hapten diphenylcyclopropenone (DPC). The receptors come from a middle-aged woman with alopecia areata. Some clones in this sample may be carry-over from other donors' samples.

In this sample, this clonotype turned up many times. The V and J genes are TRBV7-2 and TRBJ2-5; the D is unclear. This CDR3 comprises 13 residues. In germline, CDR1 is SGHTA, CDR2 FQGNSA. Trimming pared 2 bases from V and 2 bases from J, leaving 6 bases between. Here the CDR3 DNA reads TGTGCCAGCAGCTTATCCCCACAAGAGACCCAGTACTTC. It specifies CASSLSPQETQYF.

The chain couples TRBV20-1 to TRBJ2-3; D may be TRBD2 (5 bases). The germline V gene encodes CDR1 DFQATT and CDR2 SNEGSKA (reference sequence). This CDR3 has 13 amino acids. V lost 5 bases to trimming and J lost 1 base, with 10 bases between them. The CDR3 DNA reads TGCAGTGCTCAGGACTTACGCACAGATACGCAGTATTTT. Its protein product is CSAQDLRTDTQYF.

Here the CDR3 DNA reads TGTGCCAGCAGCTCGTCGGGAGGCGTGTACAATGAGCAGTTCTTC. Its protein is CASSSSGGVYNEQFF. The chain links TRBV7-2 to TRBJ2-1; 7 bases line up with TRBD2. The CDR3 is made up of 15 amino acids. CDR1 SGHTA and CDR2 FQGNSA come from the germline V gene. J lost 4 bases, V lost 4 bases, and 7 bases had no gene match.

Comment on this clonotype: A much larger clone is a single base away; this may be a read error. CDR3 sequence: CASSSVEDPYNERFF. The CDR3 nucleotides read TGTGCCAGCAGCTCAGTAGAGGATCCCTACAATGAGCGGTTCTTC. The rearrangement joins TRBV11-2 to TRBJ2-1, with D unresolved. This CDR3 has 15 residues. The germline V gene has CDR1 SGHAT and CDR2 FQNNGV.

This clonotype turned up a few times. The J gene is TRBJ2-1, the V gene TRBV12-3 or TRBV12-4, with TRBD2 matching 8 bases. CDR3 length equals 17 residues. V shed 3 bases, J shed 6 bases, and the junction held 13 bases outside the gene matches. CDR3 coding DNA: TGTGCCAGCAGTTTGGTATTGTCTGCGGGGGGCGGCAATGAGCAGTTCTTC. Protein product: CASSLVLSAGGGNEQFF.

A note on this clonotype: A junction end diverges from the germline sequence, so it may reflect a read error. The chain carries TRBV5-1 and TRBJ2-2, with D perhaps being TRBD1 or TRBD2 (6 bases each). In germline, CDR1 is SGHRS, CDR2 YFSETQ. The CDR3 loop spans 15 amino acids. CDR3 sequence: CANSLAGGGTGELFF. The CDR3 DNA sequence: TGCGCCAACAGCTTGGCCGGGGGCGGCACCGGGGAGCTGTTTTTT. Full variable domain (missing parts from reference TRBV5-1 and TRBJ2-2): KAGVTQTPRYLIKTRGQQVTLSCSPISGHRSVSWYQQTPGQGLQFLFEYFSETQRNKGNFPGRFSGRQFSNSRSEMNVSTLELGDSALYLCANSLAGGGTGELFFGEGSRLTVL.

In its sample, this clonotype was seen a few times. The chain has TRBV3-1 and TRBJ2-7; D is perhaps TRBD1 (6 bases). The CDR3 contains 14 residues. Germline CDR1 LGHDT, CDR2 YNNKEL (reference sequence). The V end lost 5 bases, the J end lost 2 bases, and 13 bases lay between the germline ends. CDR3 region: CASSYGQTTYEQYF. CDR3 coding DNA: TGTGCCAGCAGCTACGGACAGACCACCTACGAGCAGTACTTC.

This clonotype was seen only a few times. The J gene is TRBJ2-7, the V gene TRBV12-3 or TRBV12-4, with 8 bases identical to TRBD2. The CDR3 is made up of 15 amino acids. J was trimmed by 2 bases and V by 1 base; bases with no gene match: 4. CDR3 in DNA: TGTGCCAGCAGTTTAGGTAGCGGGACCGCCTACGAGCAGTACTTC. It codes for CASSLGSGTAYEQYF.

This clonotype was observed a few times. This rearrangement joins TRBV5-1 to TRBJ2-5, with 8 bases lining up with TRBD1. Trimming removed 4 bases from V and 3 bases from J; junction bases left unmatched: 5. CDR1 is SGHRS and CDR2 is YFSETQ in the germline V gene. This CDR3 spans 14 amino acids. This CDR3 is CASSPDRGEETQYF. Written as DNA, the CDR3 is TGCGCCAGCAGCCCAGACAGGGGAGAAGAGACCCAGTACTTC.

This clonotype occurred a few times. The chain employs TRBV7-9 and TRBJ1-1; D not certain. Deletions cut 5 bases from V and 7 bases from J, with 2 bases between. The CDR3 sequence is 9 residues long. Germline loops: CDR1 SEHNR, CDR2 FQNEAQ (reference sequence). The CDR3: CASSNEAFF. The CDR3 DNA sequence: TGTGCCAGCAGCAATGAAGCTTTCTTT.

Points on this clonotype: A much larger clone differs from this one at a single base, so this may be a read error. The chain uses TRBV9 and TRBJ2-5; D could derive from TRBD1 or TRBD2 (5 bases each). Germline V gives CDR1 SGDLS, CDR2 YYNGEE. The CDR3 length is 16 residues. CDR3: CASGVVGRAGRETQYF. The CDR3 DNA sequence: TGTGCCAGCGGCGTAGTAGGAAGGGCAGGGAGAGAGACCCAGTACTTC.

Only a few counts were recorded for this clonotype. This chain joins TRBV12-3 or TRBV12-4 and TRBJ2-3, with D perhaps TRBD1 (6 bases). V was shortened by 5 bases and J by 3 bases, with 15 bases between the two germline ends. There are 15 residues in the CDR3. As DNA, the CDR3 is TGTGCCAGCAGTCCTAGAATAAGGGGGACAGATACGCAGTATTTT. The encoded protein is CASSPRIRGTDTQYF.

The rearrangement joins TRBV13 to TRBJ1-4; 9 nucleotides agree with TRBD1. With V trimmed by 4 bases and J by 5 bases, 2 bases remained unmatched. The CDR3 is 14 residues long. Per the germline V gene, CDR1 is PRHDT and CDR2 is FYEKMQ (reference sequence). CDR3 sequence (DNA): TGTGCCAGCAGCTCCGGGACAGGGAATGAAAAACTGTTTTTT. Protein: CASSSGTGNEKLFF.

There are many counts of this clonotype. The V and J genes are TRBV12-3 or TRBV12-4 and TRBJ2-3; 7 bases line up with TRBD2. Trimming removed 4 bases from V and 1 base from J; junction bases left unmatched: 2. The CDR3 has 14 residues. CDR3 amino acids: CASSSRGGTDTQYF. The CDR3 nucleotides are TGTGCCAGCAGTTCCCGGGGGGGCACAGATACGCAGTATTTT.

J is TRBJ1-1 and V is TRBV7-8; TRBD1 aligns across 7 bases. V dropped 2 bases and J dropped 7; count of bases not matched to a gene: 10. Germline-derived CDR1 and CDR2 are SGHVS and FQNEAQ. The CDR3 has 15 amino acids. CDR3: CASSLHRGEWIEAFF. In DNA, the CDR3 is TGTGCCAGCAGCTTACACAGGGGTGAGTGGATTGAAGCTTTCTTT.

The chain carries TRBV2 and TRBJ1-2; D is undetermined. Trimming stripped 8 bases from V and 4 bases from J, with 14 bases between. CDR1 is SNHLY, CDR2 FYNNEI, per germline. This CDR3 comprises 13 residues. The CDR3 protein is CASPGRAGYGYTF. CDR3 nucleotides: TGTGCCAGCCCCGGGAGGGCAGGCTATGGCTACACCTTC.

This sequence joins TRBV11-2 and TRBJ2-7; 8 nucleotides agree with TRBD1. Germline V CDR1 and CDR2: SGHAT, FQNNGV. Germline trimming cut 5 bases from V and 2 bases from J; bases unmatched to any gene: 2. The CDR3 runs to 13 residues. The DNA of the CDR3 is TGTGCCAGCAGCCGACAGGGGCCCTACGAGCAGTACTTC. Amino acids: CASSRQGPYEQYF.

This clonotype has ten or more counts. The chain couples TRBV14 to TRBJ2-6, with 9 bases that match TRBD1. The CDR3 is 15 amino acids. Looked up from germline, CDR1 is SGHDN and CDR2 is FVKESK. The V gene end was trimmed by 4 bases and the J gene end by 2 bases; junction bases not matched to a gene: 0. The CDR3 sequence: CASSRQGAGANVLTF. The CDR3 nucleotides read TGTGCCAGCAGCCGACAGGGGGCTGGGGCCAACGTCCTGACTTTC.

In nucleotides, the CDR3 is TGTGCCAGCAGCCGGGGGACAGGGAACTATGGCTACACCTTC. It codes for CASSRGTGNYGYTF. The rearrangement joins TRBV7-2 to TRBJ1-2, with 9 bases lining up with TRBD1. Germline CDR1 reads SGHTA; CDR2 reads FQGNSA. Trimming cost V 5 bases and J 2 bases; bases outside gene matches: 3. The CDR3 contains 14 residues.

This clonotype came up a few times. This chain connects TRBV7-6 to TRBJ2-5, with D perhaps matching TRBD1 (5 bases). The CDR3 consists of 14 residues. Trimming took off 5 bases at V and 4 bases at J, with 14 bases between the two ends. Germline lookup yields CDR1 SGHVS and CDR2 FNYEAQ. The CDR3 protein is CASSQTASRETQYF. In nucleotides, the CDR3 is TGTGCCAGCAGCCAGACAGCTTCCCGAGAGACCCAGTACTTC.

The CDR3 sequence: CASEYSAGGSSYNEQFF. The CDR3 DNA is TGTGCCAGCGAATATTCTGCGGGGGGGAGCTCCTACAATGAGCAGTTCTTC. V gene TRBV6-6 combines with J gene TRBJ2-1, with 9 bases that match TRBD2. The CDR3 is made up of 17 amino acids. Germline lookup yields CDR1 MNHNY and CDR2 SVGAGI (reference sequence). Trimming at V came to 8 bases and at J to 0 bases, leaving 11 bases not matched to a gene.

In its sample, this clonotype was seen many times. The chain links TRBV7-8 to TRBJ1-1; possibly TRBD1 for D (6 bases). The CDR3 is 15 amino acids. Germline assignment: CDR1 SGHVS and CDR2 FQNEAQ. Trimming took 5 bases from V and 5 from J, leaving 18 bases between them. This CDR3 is CASSDRDIPRTEAFF. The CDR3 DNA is TGTGCCAGCAGCGACCGGGACATCCCTAGGACTGAAGCTTTCTTT.